These 27 T cell receptor beta chains originate from one sample sequenced in a study of blood T cell repertoires in COVID-19. TCRdb's copy holds only in-frame clones and misses some; the assay was immunoSEQ multiplex PCR. This sample has some 310,000 clones, with roughly 86% found just once. The sequencing sample was made of PBMCs or T cells enriched from blood (not recorded which). The receptors were gathered from a woman aged 25-40 years who had recovered from COVID-19.

CDR3 protein: CASSPGNNYEQYF. DNA of the CDR3: TGTGCCAGCAGTCCCGGGAATAACTACGAGCAGTACTTC. The chain has TRBV6-5 and TRBJ2-7; TRBD2 is a possible D gene (5 bases). The CDR3 loop spans 13 amino acids. Germline lookup yields CDR1 MNHEY and CDR2 SVGAGI. With 5 bases removed from V and 3 bases from J, the gap between germline ends came to 11 bases.

CDR3 nucleotide sequence: TGTGCCAGCAGCTCCGGGACAGGGGGCCTTATAGCCAAAAACATTCAGTACTTC. Its protein is CASSSGTGGLIAKNIQYF. V and J are TRBV5-6 and TRBJ2-4, with TRBD1 matching over 12 bases. The CDR3 consists of 18 residues. V lost 3 bases, J lost 0 bases, and 7 bases stayed unmatched. Germline assignment: CDR1 SGHDT and CDR2 YYEEEE.

The gene calls are TRBV11-3 and TRBJ2-5; D perhaps matches TRBD2 (6 bases). Germline values: CDR1 SGHNT, CDR2 YENEEA. V was cut by 1 base and J by 2 bases, with 11 bases left in between. This CDR3 has 15 residues. CDR3 sequence (DNA): TGTGCCAGCAGCTTAGGCGGGGCAGAACAAGAGACCCAGTACTTC. This sequence encodes CASSLGGAEQETQYF.

The chain combines TRBV7-9 with TRBJ2-5; tentatively, D is TRBD1 (6 bases). The CDR3 consists of 13 residues. Germline V lookup: CDR1 SEHNR, CDR2 FQNEAQ (reference sequence). V shed 5 bases and J shed 5 bases, with 12 bases lying between them. CDR3 coding DNA: TGTGCCAGCAGCCTACAGGGTAGCGAGACCCAGTACTTC. It translates to CASSLQGSETQYF. Full variable domain (outside the CDR3, taken from reference TRBV7-9 and TRBJ2-5): DTGVSQNPRHKITKRGQNVTFRCDPISEHNRLYWYRQTLGQGPEFLTYFQNEAQLEKSRLLSDRFSAERPKGSFSTLEIQRTEQGDSAMYLCASSLQGSETQYFGPGTRLLVL.

The chain recombines TRBV7-9 with TRBJ1-5; D is unresolved. The germline gives CDR1 SEHNR, CDR2 FQNEAQ (reference sequence). With 1 base removed from V and 6 bases from J, the gap between germline ends came to 7 bases. The CDR3 is 13 residues long. CDR3 nucleotide sequence: TGTGCCAGCAGCTTAGGAGTAGCTCAGCCCCAGCATTTT. Translating gives CASSLGVAQPQHF.

The chain employs TRBV27 and TRBJ2-1, with 7 bases lining up with TRBD2. The CDR3 runs 14 residues. Germline-derived CDR1 and CDR2 are MNHEY and SMNVEV (reference sequence). The junction had 3 bases not matched to a gene; V was cut back by 2 bases and J by 5 bases. The DNA of the CDR3 is TGTGCCAGCAGTTTACCCGGGACTAACAATGAGCAGTTCTTC. Protein product: CASSLPGTNNEQFF.

The V and J genes are TRBV12-5 and TRBJ2-1; 8 positions match TRBD2. Germline loops: CDR1 LGHNT, CDR2 FRNRAP. The CDR3 has 18 amino acids. The V gene end was trimmed by 2 bases and the J gene end by 2 bases; junction bases not matched to a gene: 11. The CDR3 nucleotides are TGTGCTAGTGGTTTGAAGGTTCGGGGGGGATCGGCCTACAATGAGCAGTTCTTC. This encodes CASGLKVRGGSAYNEQFF. The whole variable domain, filled in from reference TRBV12-5 and TRBJ2-1, reads DARVTQTPRHKVTEMGQEVTMRCQPILGHNTVFWYRQTMMQGLELLAYFRNRAPLDDSGMPKDRFSAEMPDATLATLKIQPSEPRDSAVYFCASGLKVRGGSAYNEQFFGPGTRLTVL.

The chain joins TRBV11-2 to TRBJ2-3; the match to TRBD2 covers 10 bases. The CDR3 loop spans 17 amino acids. Germline lookup yields CDR1 SGHAT and CDR2 FQNNGV. The J segment lost 4 bases and the V segment lost 0 bases, leaving 7 bases of the junction unmatched. The CDR3, as DNA: TGTGCCAGCAGCTTAGACGGTCTAGCGGGAGCCTCAGATACGCAGTATTTT. Translating it yields CASSLDGLAGASDTQYF.

V usage is TRBV28 and J usage is TRBJ2-5, with a weak D call TRBD2 (5 bases). CDR3 length: 16 amino acids. Germline values: CDR1 MDHEN, CDR2 SYDVKM. V was pared by 5 bases and J by 2 bases, with 18 bases between. The CDR3 region is CASSPERAAGQETQYF. CDR3 coding DNA: TGTGCCAGCAGTCCCGAGAGGGCGGCCGGACAAGAGACCCAGTACTTC. Full variable domain (outside the CDR3, taken from reference TRBV28 and TRBJ2-5): DVKVTQSSRYLVKRTGEKVFLECVQDMDHENMFWYRQDPGLGLRLIYFSYDVKMKEKGDIPEGYSVSREKKERFSLILESASTNQTSMYLCASSPERAAGQETQYFGPGTRLLVL.

The chain carries TRBV10-1 and TRBJ2-1; 9 bases are shared with TRBD2. V lost 2 bases, J lost 9 bases, and 8 bases stayed unmatched. CDR1 is WNHNN, CDR2 SYGVQD, per germline (reference sequence). This CDR3 is built from 15 residues. In DNA form, the CDR3 reads TGCGCCAGCAGTGAGCTAGCGGGACCTCCCGGTGAGCAGTTCTTC. This gives the protein CASSELAGPPGEQFF.

This chain links TRBV14 with TRBJ1-5, with D possibly TRBD1 on 5 matching bases. The V gene's germline CDR1 is SGHDN and CDR2 FVKESK. The CDR3 runs to 15 residues. Trimming removed 1 base from V and 1 base from J, with 8 bases in between. The CDR3 coding sequence is TGTGCCAGCAGCCAAGTCTCAGGGAGCAATCAGCCCCAGCATTTT. Translated: CASSQVSGSNQPQHF. The variable domain in full, completed from reference TRBV14 and TRBJ1-5, reads EAGVTQFPSHSVIEKGQTVTLRCDPISGHDNLYWYRRVMGKEIKFLLHFVKESKQDESGMPNNRFLAERTGGTYSTLKVQPAELEDSGVYFCASSQVSGSNQPQHFGDGTRLSIL.

The chain combines TRBV6-5 with TRBJ2-1; 8 nucleotides match TRBD1. The CDR3 contains 12 residues. The germline V gene has CDR1 MNHEY and CDR2 SVGAGI. Trimming cost V 4 bases and J 14 bases; bases outside gene matches: 7. CDR3 loop: CASSSNRGWKFF. In nucleotides, the CDR3 is TGTGCCAGCAGTTCTAACAGGGGGTGGAAGTTCTTC.

For the CDR3, the DNA is TGTGCCAGCAGCTTTGAGGGGGCCAGTTTTGGAAACACCATATATTTT. Residues: CASSFEGASFGNTIYF. The chain carries TRBV5-8 and TRBJ1-3; 7 nucleotides align to TRBD1. The V gene's germline CDR1 is SGHTS and CDR2 YDEGEE. V dropped 2 bases and J dropped 3; count of bases not matched to a gene: 8. The CDR3 is 16 residues long.

The V and J genes are TRBV7-9 and TRBJ1-2, with D possibly being TRBD1 (5 bases). V lost 5 bases to trimming and J lost 6 bases, with 13 bases between them. Per germline, CDR1 SEHNR and CDR2 FQNEAQ (reference sequence). The CDR3 consists of 13 residues. The CDR3: CASSRQSGDGYTF. The CDR3 coding sequence is TGTGCCAGCAGCCGACAGAGTGGGGATGGCTACACCTTC. The full variable domain, rest sourced from reference TRBV7-9 and TRBJ1-2, is DTGVSQNPRHKITKRGQNVTFRCDPISEHNRLYWYRQTLGQGPEFLTYFQNEAQLEKSRLLSDRFSAERPKGSFSTLEIQRTEQGDSAMYLCASSRQSGDGYTFGSGTRLTVV.

This rearrangement joins TRBV5-5 to TRBJ2-7, with 9 bases that match TRBD2. The CDR3 has 15 residues. CDR1 is SGHKS and CDR2 is YYEKEE in the germline V gene (reference sequence). Trimming removed 4 bases from V and 1 base from J; junction bases left unmatched: 6. The CDR3 protein is CASSAGLAPSYEQYF. The CDR3 region has the DNA TGTGCCAGCAGCGCAGGACTAGCGCCATCCTACGAGCAGTACTTC.

The J gene is TRBJ1-2, the V gene TRBV5-4; 8 bases line up with TRBD1. This CDR3 has 16 residues. V was pared by 0 bases and J by 8 bases, with 12 bases of the junction left unmatched. CDR1 is SGHNT and CDR2 is YYREEE in the germline V gene (reference sequence). CDR3 sequence reads: CASSLGAGQGGKGYTF. The CDR3 DNA sequence: TGTGCCAGCAGCTTGGGGGCAGGACAGGGAGGGAAGGGCTACACCTTC.

The chain couples TRBV3-1 (or the pseudogene TRBV3-2) to TRBJ2-7; D is perhaps TRBD2 (5 bases). The CDR3 contains 13 residues. V was trimmed by 1 base and J by 7 bases, leaving 11 bases between them. Looked up from germline, CDR1 is LGHDT and CDR2 is YNNKEL (reference sequence). CDR3 sequence: CASSQGREREQYF. The CDR3 bases are TGTGCCAGCAGCCAAGGACGGGAACGGGAGCAGTACTTC.

The gene calls are TRBV11-2 and TRBJ2-1, with D maybe TRBD2 (6 bases). Trimming pared 0 bases from V and 3 bases from J, leaving 15 bases between. CDR1 and CDR2 from the germline V gene are SGHAT and FQNNGV. CDR3 length: 17 residues. The CDR3 DNA follows: TGTGCCAGCAGCTTAGAATCCGGGACTGGATTCTACAATGAGCAGTTCTTC. It codes for CASSLESGTGFYNEQFF.

The V gene is TRBV28, the J gene TRBJ2-1, with 12 bases lining up with TRBD2. The CDR3 covers 18 residues. From germline, CDR1 is MDHEN and CDR2 SYDVKM. The J segment lost 9 bases and the V segment lost 2 bases, leaving 14 bases of the junction unmatched. CDR3 amino acids: CASSLEDPLAGGSGEQFF. Written as DNA, the CDR3 is TGTGCCAGCAGTTTAGAGGACCCACTAGCGGGAGGATCTGGTGAGCAGTTCTTC.

The J gene is TRBJ2-7, the V gene TRBV30; 8 bases agree with TRBD1. Germline V gene lookup returns CDR1 GTSNPN and CDR2 SVGIG (reference sequence). The CDR3 has 13 amino acids. The J segment lost 2 bases and the V segment lost 2 bases, leaving 2 bases of the junction unmatched. The CDR3: CAWSTGGPYEQYF. The CDR3 DNA reads TGTGCCTGGAGTACAGGGGGACCCTACGAGCAGTACTTC.

J is TRBJ2-1 and V is TRBV9; 12 positions match TRBD2. The CDR3 totals 15 residues. Trimming cost V 4 bases and J 6 bases; bases outside gene matches: 5. Germline V lookup: CDR1 SGDLS, CDR2 YYNGEE. The CDR3 protein is CASSIGLAGPNEQFF. The CDR3 DNA reads as TGTGCCAGCAGCATTGGACTAGCGGGGCCCAATGAGCAGTTCTTC.

The rearrangement links TRBV5-6 to TRBJ2-1, with 8 bases lining up with TRBD2. The CDR3 is 14 residues long. The trim removed 7 bases at V and 2 bases at J, leaving 5 bases unmatched. CDR1 and CDR2 from the germline V gene are SGHDT and YYEEEE. The CDR3 protein is CASYGLAPYNEQFF. For the CDR3, the DNA is TGTGCCAGCTATGGACTAGCCCCCTACAATGAGCAGTTCTTC. Full variable domain (rest looked up from reference TRBV5-6 and TRBJ2-1): DAGVTQSPTHLIKTRGQQVTLRCSPKSGHDTVSWYQQALGQGPQFIFQYYEEEERQRGNFPDRFSGHQFPNYSSELNVNALLLGDSALYLCASYGLAPYNEQFFGPGTRLTVL.

This clone was counted a few times. V is TRBV4-2 and J is TRBJ2-3, with D maybe TRBD2 (6 bases). CDR3 length equals 16 residues. The germline V gene has CDR1 LGHNA and CDR2 YNFKEQ. V was clipped by 0 bases and J by 6 bases, with 16 bases between them. The CDR3 here is CASSQEQMLASDTQYF. The CDR3 DNA reads as TGTGCCAGCAGCCAAGAGCAGATGCTAGCGAGTGATACGCAGTATTTT.

This sequence joins TRBV9 and TRBJ1-4; 7 nucleotides match TRBD1. CDR1 and CDR2 (germline): SGDLS, YYNGEE. The length of the CDR3 is 14 residues. Trimming cost V 2 bases and J 7 bases; bases outside gene matches: 5. The CDR3 region is CASSVTGESEKLFF. For the CDR3, the DNA is TGTGCCAGCAGCGTCACAGGGGAGAGTGAAAAACTGTTTTTT.

In its sample, this clone was seen a few times. CDR3 region: CASSLGDRYNEQFF. DNA for the CDR3: TGTGCCAGCAGCTTGGGGGACAGGTACAATGAGCAGTTCTTC. This rearrangement joins TRBV7-9 to TRBJ2-1; 8 nucleotides line up with TRBD1. This CDR3 has 14 residues. V lost 3 bases to trimming and J lost 4 bases; unmatched junction nucleotides: 2. The germline gives CDR1 SEHNR, CDR2 FQNEAQ (reference sequence).

The chain links TRBV7-6 to TRBJ2-2; TRBD2 matches at 7 bases. Germline CDR1 SGHVS, CDR2 FNYEAQ. CDR3 length: 17 residues. The J segment lost 0 bases and the V segment lost 0 bases, leaving 4 bases of the junction unmatched. CDR3 protein: CASSLAASGTNTGELFF. Here the CDR3 DNA reads TGTGCCAGCAGCTTAGCGGCTAGCGGAACGAACACCGGGGAGCTGTTTTTT.

The chain uses TRBV28 and TRBJ1-3; 8 bases fit TRBD1. Per germline, CDR1 MDHEN and CDR2 SYDVKM. Trimming removed 6 bases from V and 8 bases from J; junction bases left unmatched: 12. The CDR3 is 15 amino acids. The CDR3 DNA follows: TGTGCCAGCAGGGCTCGGACAGGGCAGGGGGACACCATATATTTT. This translates into CASRARTGQGDTIYF.